This T cell receptor beta chain came from a study of neurological immune-mediated disorders. Regarding the study as a whole: The greatest TCR clonal expansion appeared in HTLV-1-associated myelopathy and the smallest, falling below healthy controls, in multiple sclerosis. There were no CDR3 amino acid sequences shared by expanded clones across subjects, a result suggesting private repertoires in all groups.

The cDNA came from 5'RACE with 10-nucleotide random UMIs. Every sequencing run produced over 200 million TCR-beta sequences that came from 15-18 subjects. TCRdb fed the 5' RACE reads into MiXCR, producing one record per CDR3 protein. The table lists 77,000 or so distinct CDR3 sequences, under 10% of them singletons. Trimming removed 7 bases from V and 6 bases from J; junction bases left unmatched: 9. This CDR3 region has 14 residues. There are many counts of this clonotype. What it recognizes is unknown. The chain employs TRBV12-3 or TRBV12-4 and TRBJ1-5; 7 nucleotides agree with TRBD1. The clonotype comes from a man over 45 in good health. The specimen sequenced was PBMCs. CDR3 in amino acids: CASNRGTESQPQHF. CDR3 nucleotides: TGTGCCAGCAACCGGGGGACAGAAAGTCAGCCCCAGCATTTT.